These 18 T cell receptor beta chains came from one sample sequenced in a study of T cell repertoires in cytomegalovirus infection. TCRdb reanalysed the reads using MiXCR and keeps one entry per CDR3 protein. The sample has 830,000 or so distinct CDR3 sequences, about 30% seen once. Their recognized antigens are unknown. The starting material was cultured CD8+ T cells from PBMCs, obtained from culture after CMV antigen stimulation. The receptors stem from a human donor in good health (CMV status not recorded). Some clones in this sample may be carry-over from other donors' samples.

The rearrangement links TRBV4-2 to TRBJ2-2; D is tentatively TRBD1 or TRBD2 (5 bases each). The CDR3 has 12 residues. The ends were cut back, 1 base at V and 9 bases at J, with 6 bases in the middle. Germline CDR1 is LGHNA and CDR2 is YNFKEQ. CDR3 in amino acids: CASSQGGRELFF. CDR3 in DNA: TGTGCCAGCAGCCAAGGGGGACGGGAGCTGTTTTTT.

This clonotype was observed a handful of times. The CDR3 reads CASSLFWGADYNEQFF. In nucleotides, the CDR3 is TGTGCCAGCAGCTTGTTTTGGGGGGCCGATTACAATGAGCAGTTCTTC. V usage is TRBV5-4 and J usage is TRBJ2-1; D is perhaps TRBD1 or TRBD2 (6 bases each). Germline loops: CDR1 SGHNT, CDR2 YYREEE (reference sequence). The CDR3 is made up of 16 amino acids. V shed 1 base and J shed 4 bases, with 15 bases lying between them.

Only a few counts were recorded for this clonotype. The chain couples TRBV6-5 to TRBJ2-1, with 9 bases lining up with TRBD2. The CDR3 runs to 16 residues. CDR1 is MNHEY and CDR2 is SVGAGI in the germline V gene. V trimming: 5 bases; J trimming: 4 bases; junction bases outside the gene matches: 9. The DNA for the CDR3 is TGTGCCAGCAGTGCCGACTGGCGGGGGGGATACAATGAGCAGTTCTTC. This sequence encodes CASSADWRGGYNEQFF.

This clonotype was counted ten times or more. The CDR3 loop is CASSPQGARETQYF. CDR3 coding DNA: TGTGCCAGCAGCCCCCAGGGGGCCAGGGAGACCCAGTACTTC. The rearrangement uses TRBV7-9 and TRBJ2-5, with 8 bases aligning to TRBD1. The CDR3 extends over 14 amino acids. V lost 5 bases and J lost 5; bases outside the gene matches: 7. CDR1 SEHNR and CDR2 FQNEAQ come from the germline V gene (reference sequence).

This chain links TRBV6-6 with TRBJ2-3; D not resolved. This CDR3 has 14 amino acids. Germline V CDR1 and CDR2: MNHNY, SVGAGI (reference sequence). Trimming removed 6 bases from V and 0 bases from J, with 10 bases in between. The CDR3 nucleotides read TGTGCCAGCAGCTCGCAAGGGAGCACAGATACGCAGTATTTT. It translates to CASSSQGSTDTQYF.

Turning to this clonotype: With a far larger clone one base away, a read error is the likely cause. Without the conserved terminal phenylalanine or tryptophan, this CDR3 likely stems from a read error. The rearrangement uses TRBV7-9 and TRBJ2-1; D is unresolved. Germline values: CDR1 SEHNR, CDR2 FQNEAQ (reference sequence). The CDR3 consists of 13 residues. V was trimmed by 2 bases and J by 3 bases, leaving 5 bases between them. The CDR3: CASSLSGYNEQFL. The DNA of the CDR3 is TGTGCCAGCAGCTTATCAGGCTACAATGAGCAGTTCCTC.

The J gene is TRBJ1-6, the V gene TRBV5-4; weak D call: TRBD1 (5 bases). With 4 bases removed from V and 6 bases from J, the gap between germline ends came to 14 bases. This CDR3 contains 15 residues. Germline V gene data show CDR1 as SGHNT and CDR2 as YYREEE (reference sequence). This chain's CDR3 is CASSPFAGRNSPLHF. The CDR3 nucleotides read TGTGCCAGCAGCCCTTTCGCAGGGCGTAATTCACCCCTCCACTTT. The variable domain in full, with the rest retrieved from reference TRBV5-4 and TRBJ1-6, is ETGVTQSPTHLIKTRGQQVTLRCSSQSGHNTVSWYQQALGQGPQFIFQYYREEENGRGNFPPRFSGLQFPNYSSELNVNALELDDSALYLCASSPFAGRNSPLHFGNGTRLTVT.

The chain is built from TRBV4-3 and TRBJ2-3, with D uncertain. V lost 5 bases, J lost 3 bases, and 12 bases lay in between. The germline gives CDR1 LGHNA, CDR2 YSLEER. The CDR3 extends over 14 amino acids. The CDR3: CASSIWSFTDTQYF. The CDR3 bases are TGCGCCAGCAGCATTTGGTCCTTTACAGATACGCAGTATTTT.

The chain employs TRBV9 and TRBJ1-4; 7 nucleotides match TRBD1. Germline CDR1 and CDR2: SGDLS and YYNGEE. CDR3 size: 15 residues. The V and J ends lost 3 bases and 8 bases, in that order; junction bases with no gene match: 10. CDR3 region: CASSALGQEGEKLFF. The CDR3 DNA is TGTGCCAGCAGCGCCTTAGGACAGGAGGGAGAAAAACTGTTTTTT.

The chain couples TRBV15 to TRBJ2-1; D may be TRBD1 (6 bases). The CDR3 is made up of 15 amino acids. Deletions cut 1 base from V and 4 bases from J, with 11 bases between. The germline V gene has CDR1 LNHNV and CDR2 YYDKDF (reference sequence). The CDR3 DNA sequence: TGTGCCACCAGCAGAGGTGTACAGGGTTACAATGAGCAGTTCTTC. This translates into CATSRGVQGYNEQFF.

This clonotype was counted ten times or more. This chain links TRBV7-6 with TRBJ2-7, with 10 bases identical to TRBD1. Losses at the gene ends were 4 bases for V and 6 bases for J; bases not matched to a gene: 12. CDR1 is SGHVS and CDR2 is FNYEAQ in the germline V gene. The CDR3 loop spans 16 amino acids. The CDR3 is CASSWGDGTGATEQYF. CDR3 coding DNA: TGTGCCAGCAGCTGGGGGGACGGGACAGGGGCTACCGAGCAGTACTTC.

This clonotype was picked up a small number of times. This sequence joins TRBV6-2 or TRBV6-3 and TRBJ1-5, with a weak D call TRBD1 (6 bases). V dropped 4 bases and J dropped 4 bases, with 17 bases sitting between them. The CDR3 extends over 16 amino acids. Germline CDR1 reads MNHEY; CDR2 reads SVGEGT. The CDR3 is CASSWIPGTRNQPQHF. As DNA, the CDR3 is TGTGCCAGCAGTTGGATCCCCGGGACAAGAAATCAGCCCCAGCATTTT.

This clonotype occurred a few times. The gene calls are TRBV6-8 and TRBJ1-1; D unresolved. Per the germline V gene, CDR1 is MNHGY and CDR2 is SAAAGT. Trimming stripped 2 bases from V and 1 base from J, with 8 bases between. CDR3 length equals 14 residues. The CDR3 here is CASSYISGNTEAFF. The DNA of the CDR3 is TGTGCCAGCAGTTACATCTCAGGGAACACTGAAGCTTTCTTT.

This chain connects TRBV10-3 to TRBJ2-1; TRBD2 aligns across 7 bases. V trimming: 5 bases; J trimming: 6 bases; junction bases outside the gene matches: 1. This CDR3 contains 12 residues. Germline V lookup: CDR1 ENHRY, CDR2 SYGVKD. The CDR3 DNA reads TGTGCCATCAGTACTAGCGTCAATGAGCAGTTCTTC. Protein: CAISTSVNEQFF.

This clonotype appeared once. This may stem from a read error, because a much larger clone lies one nucleotide away. The CDR3 coding sequence is TGTGCCAGCAGCAGCCGGGACAAGGGCAATCAGCCCCGGCATTTT. Its protein is CASSSRDKGNQPRHF. V gene TRBV7-8 combines with J gene TRBJ1-5; tentatively, D is TRBD1 (6 bases). Germline-derived CDR1 and CDR2 are SGHVS and FQNEAQ. CDR3 size: 15 residues.

The rearrangement links TRBV2 to TRBJ2-4; 13 positions match TRBD2. The CDR3 runs 16 residues. J gave up 6 bases and V 6 bases, and 8 bases lay outside the gene matches. Germline V CDR1 and CDR2: SNHLY, FYNNEI. For the CDR3, the DNA is TGTGCCAGCAGACCCCTGACTAGCGGGGGGTTAAACATTCAGTACTTC. Protein: CASRPLTSGGLNIQYF.

This clonotype was picked up a small number of times. The chain employs TRBV9 and TRBJ1-5, with a weak D call TRBD1 (5 bases). Trimming pared 0 bases from V and 0 bases from J, leaving 13 bases between. CDR3 length: 17 amino acids. Germline CDR1 SGDLS, CDR2 YYNGEE. The CDR3: CASSVGLGDYSNQPQHF. The CDR3 region has the DNA TGTGCCAGCAGCGTAGGTTTAGGGGATTATAGCAATCAGCCCCAGCATTTT.

This chain joins TRBV7-9 and TRBJ1-6, with D perhaps TRBD1 (5 bases). Germline V gene data show CDR1 as SEHNR and CDR2 as FQNEAQ (reference sequence). This CDR3 is 13 amino acids long. Trimming left V 5 bases short and J 10 bases short, with 12 bases between. This chain's CDR3 is CASSREGRSPLHF. CDR3 nucleotides: TGTGCCAGCAGCCGAGAGGGGCGATCACCCCTCCACTTT.